The 31 T cell receptor beta chains reported below all come from one sample, sequenced in a study of shared clonotypes between healthy human individuals. Using immunoSEQ multiplex PCR, the repertoire was profiled, and TCRdb retains in-frame clones only, with some absent. The sample carries about 480,000 clones, 79% recorded once. Sequencing was carried out using PBMCs. The receptors were sampled from a woman aged 40 to 50 in good health. Some clones in this sample may be carry-over from other donors' samples.

The chain is built from TRBV10-3 and TRBJ1-4, with 9 bases fitting TRBD1. Germline loops: CDR1 ENHRY, CDR2 SYGVKD. The ends lost 10 bases at V and 4 bases at J; junction bases unmatched: 10. This CDR3 has 15 residues. The CDR3 region has the DNA TGTGCCACCCGAGGGGGGACAGGGAGTAATGAAAAACTGTTTTTT. Encoded protein: CATRGGTGSNEKLFF.

The rearrangement links TRBV7-8 to TRBJ2-1, with 13 bases lining up with TRBD2. This CDR3 has 17 residues. Trimming took 4 bases from V and 10 from J; bases not matched to a gene: 13. CDR1 SGHVS and CDR2 FQNEAQ come from the germline V gene. CDR3 sequence reads: CASSSDLLAGGPGEQFF. The CDR3 DNA reads as TGTGCCAGCAGCTCAGACCTACTAGCGGGAGGGCCGGGAGAGCAGTTCTTC.

The V call is TRBV6-4, the J call TRBJ2-3; 10 bases agree with TRBD2. This CDR3 has 17 amino acids. Germline lookup yields CDR1 MRHNA and CDR2 SNTAGT. Trimming removed 5 bases from V and 3 bases from J; junction bases left unmatched: 11. CDR3 in DNA: TGTGCCAGCAGTCCTCTAGCGGGAGCCGTGGGGACAGATACGCAGTATTTT. Translated, it gives CASSPLAGAVGTDTQYF.

The genes are TRBV7-9 and TRBJ2-1; 11 bases are shared with TRBD2. Germline V CDR1 and CDR2: SEHNR, FQNEAQ (reference sequence). V trimming: 0 bases; J trimming: 1 base; junction bases outside the gene matches: 2. There are 17 residues in the CDR3. CDR3 amino acids: CASSLAASGRSYNEQFF. CDR3 bases: TGTGCCAGCAGCTTAGCGGCTAGCGGGAGGTCCTACAATGAGCAGTTCTTC.

The chain uses TRBV28 and TRBJ1-5, with D perhaps matching TRBD1 (6 bases). The CDR3 has 14 residues. CDR1 is MDHEN, CDR2 SYDVKM, per germline. V lost 2 bases to trimming and J lost 5 bases, with 10 bases between them. DNA of the CDR3: TGTGCCAGCAGTTTACCGGGGGGCTATCAGCCCCAGCATTTT. It codes for CASSLPGGYQPQHF.

This clone was counted a few times. The chain has TRBV5-1 and TRBJ2-3; D gene ambiguous. The CDR3 is made up of 15 amino acids. Trimming shortened V by 0 bases and J by 4 bases, and 12 bases separated the two germline ends. Germline V lookup: CDR1 SGHRS, CDR2 YFSETQ. In DNA, the CDR3 is TGCGCCAGCAGCTTGGGGCTAGGCGCGGCAGATACGCAGTATTTT. Its protein product is CASSLGLGAADTQYF.

This clone was detected a few times. V usage is TRBV19 and J usage is TRBJ2-2; D is ambiguous. CDR3 length: 12 amino acids. Trimming pared 6 bases from V and 5 bases from J, leaving 7 bases between. Per germline, CDR1 LNHDA and CDR2 SQIVND (reference sequence). Here the CDR3 reads CASRGRTGELFF. The CDR3 nucleotides are TGTGCCAGTAGAGGGCGGACCGGGGAGCTGTTTTTT.

The chain uses TRBV10-1 and TRBJ2-1; 7 nucleotides agree with TRBD1. The CDR3 consists of 14 residues. V gave up 3 bases and J gave up 8 bases; unmatched junction bases: 7. Per the germline V gene, CDR1 is WNHNN and CDR2 is SYGVQD (reference sequence). The CDR3 reads CASSDGAGGYEQFF. The CDR3 bases are TGCGCCAGCAGTGACGGGGCAGGGGGATATGAGCAGTTCTTC.

This chain links TRBV27 with TRBJ2-3, with 9 bases matching TRBD2. Germline trimming cut 5 bases from V and 1 base from J; bases unmatched to any gene: 4. CDR3 size: 15 residues. Germline V gene data show CDR1 as MNHEY and CDR2 as SMNVEV (reference sequence). DNA for the CDR3: TGTGCCAGCAGTCCTCAGCGGGAGGGCACAGATACGCAGTATTTT. Amino acid sequence: CASSPQREGTDTQYF.

The table lists this clone with a count of one. This CDR3 is CASSWGRVVDGYTF. The DNA of the CDR3 is TGTGCCAGCAGCTGGGGAAGGGTGGTTGATGGCTACACCTTC. The V gene is TRBV7-9, the J gene TRBJ1-2; no firm D call. The V end was cut by 4 bases, the J end by 6 bases, with 15 bases between. CDR3 size: 14 residues. The germline CDR1 and CDR2 sequences are SEHNR and FQNEAQ (reference sequence).

The CDR3 spells CASSLASGASTDTQYF. The CDR3 DNA reads TGTGCCAGCAGCCTGGCTAGCGGAGCTAGCACAGATACGCAGTATTTT. The chain has TRBV4-2 and TRBJ2-3, with 7 bases matching TRBD2. The CDR3 extends over 16 amino acids. From germline, CDR1 is LGHNA and CDR2 YNFKEQ. The V gene end was trimmed by 4 bases and the J gene end by 0 bases; junction bases not matched to a gene: 7.

V gene TRBV30 combines with J gene TRBJ1-6; D is undetermined. Germline loops: CDR1 GTSNPN, CDR2 SVGIG (reference sequence). The V end was cut by 0 bases, the J end by 7 bases, with 10 bases between. This CDR3 has 14 residues. CDR3 DNA: TGTGCCTGGAGTGTAATAACGGGCAATTCACCCCTCCACTTT. It encodes CAWSVITGNSPLHF.

The sample holds one count of this clone. The chain recombines TRBV5-8 with TRBJ1-1; weak D call: TRBD1 (5 bases). Per the germline V gene, CDR1 is SGHTS and CDR2 is YDEGEE. V lost 0 bases and J 0 bases, leaving 12 bases between the germline ends. This CDR3 region has 16 residues. In nucleotides, the CDR3 is TGTGCCAGCAGCTTGGCGTTTGGACAACTGAACACTGAAGCTTTCTTT. It translates to CASSLAFGQLNTEAFF. The whole variable domain, filled in from reference TRBV5-8 and TRBJ1-1, reads EAGVTQSPTHLIKTRGQQATLRCSPISGHTSVYWYQQALGLGLQFLLWYDEGEERNRGNFPPRFSGRQFPNYSSELNVNALELEDSALYLCASSLAFGQLNTEAFFGQGTRLTVV.

The CDR3, as DNA: TGTGCCAGCAGCCCCTTGGAGGGGGGGGAGCTGTTTTTT. Protein product: CASSPLEGGELFF. The rearrangement uses TRBV2 and TRBJ2-2, with TRBD2 as a possible D gene (6 bases). V lost 6 bases and J 8 bases, leaving 13 bases between the germline ends. The V gene's germline CDR1 is SNHLY and CDR2 FYNNEI. This CDR3 contains 13 residues.

The chain combines TRBV5-1 with TRBJ2-1; the match to TRBD1 covers 9 bases. This CDR3 spans 15 amino acids. The trim removed 3 bases at V and 5 bases at J, leaving 6 bases unmatched. Germline assignment: CDR1 SGHRS and CDR2 YFSETQ. This CDR3 is CASSSPGTGNNEQFF. CDR3 bases: TGCGCCAGCAGCTCCCCCGGGACAGGGAACAATGAGCAGTTCTTC.

The V call is TRBV27, the J call TRBJ1-5; D may be TRBD1 (6 bases). The germline V gene has CDR1 MNHEY and CDR2 SMNVEV (reference sequence). The length of the CDR3 is 16 residues. Trimming shortened V by 6 bases and J by 4 bases, and 19 bases separated the two germline ends. The CDR3 region is CASRVRSQGPNQPQHF. Here the CDR3 DNA reads TGTGCCAGCAGGGTAAGGTCACAGGGCCCTAATCAGCCCCAGCATTTT.

This sequence joins TRBV30 and TRBJ1-5, with 7 bases aligning to TRBD1. CDR1 is GTSNPN, CDR2 SVGIG, per germline (reference sequence). This CDR3 contains 14 residues. V was clipped by 4 bases and J by 5 bases; unmatched bases: 8. CDR3 sequence (DNA): TGTGCCTGGAATTCAAACAGGGGAGATCAGCCCCAGCATTTT. Protein product: CAWNSNRGDQPQHF.

J is TRBJ2-2 and V is TRBV6-1; 10 positions agree with TRBD2. The CDR3 is 16 residues long. The V gene end was trimmed by 4 bases and the J gene end by 4 bases; junction bases not matched to a gene: 6. Germline CDR1 and CDR2: MNHNS and SASEGT. The CDR3 sequence: CASSGLAGVTTGELFF. CDR3 nucleotides: TGTGCCAGCAGTGGCCTAGCGGGAGTGACCACCGGGGAGCTGTTTTTT.

The chain has TRBV7-3 and TRBJ2-7; D unclear. CDR3 length equals 13 residues. V lost 0 bases and J 7 bases, leaving 10 bases between the germline ends. Germline-derived CDR1 and CDR2 are SGHTA and FQGTGA. CDR3 amino acids: CASSLTLTMEQYF. DNA of the CDR3: TGTGCCAGCAGCTTAACTCTTACGATGGAGCAGTACTTC.

The chain employs TRBV6-1 and TRBJ2-7, with 7 bases fitting TRBD2. The trim removed 2 bases at V and 1 base at J, leaving 2 bases unmatched. Germline assignment: CDR1 MNHNS and CDR2 SASEGT. The CDR3 totals 14 residues. The CDR3 loop reads CASSERGESYEQYF. CDR3 DNA: TGTGCCAGCAGTGAACGGGGGGAATCCTACGAGCAGTACTTC.

The chain carries TRBV7-8 and TRBJ1-5; no reliable D call. V was pared by 1 base and J by 0 bases, with 7 bases between. CDR1 SGHVS and CDR2 FQNEAQ come from the germline V gene. The CDR3 has 15 amino acids. CDR3 nucleotide sequence: TGTGCCAGCAGCTTAGGGCTTTATAGCAATCAGCCCCAGCATTTT. Protein: CASSLGLYSNQPQHF.

This clone came up a few times. The rearrangement links TRBV6-5 to TRBJ1-2; D possibly corresponds to TRBD1 (5 bases). With 5 bases removed from V and 5 bases from J, the gap between germline ends came to 15 bases. The CDR3 has 14 residues. Germline assignment: CDR1 MNHEY and CDR2 SVGAGI. This chain's CDR3 is CASSTLPDSYGYTF. The CDR3 DNA reads TGTGCCAGCAGTACGCTCCCAGACAGTTATGGCTACACCTTC.

The gene calls are TRBV5-1 and TRBJ2-1; 10 nucleotides match TRBD2. This CDR3 spans 16 amino acids. The trim removed 2 bases at V and 0 bases at J, leaving 2 bases unmatched. In germline, CDR1 is SGHRS, CDR2 YFSETQ. The CDR3 protein is CASSFIAGGSYNEQFF. CDR3 nucleotides: TGCGCCAGCAGCTTCATAGCGGGAGGCTCCTACAATGAGCAGTTCTTC.

The CDR3 nucleotides are TGTGCCAGCAGCTTTGATCTAGCGGGATATTTCGAGCAGTACTTC. It yields the protein CASSFDLAGYFEQYF. The genes are TRBV7-8 and TRBJ2-7; 9 bases align to TRBD2. This CDR3 contains 15 residues. With 3 bases clipped from V and 6 bases from J, the junction kept 9 bases outside the gene matches. Germline loops: CDR1 SGHVS, CDR2 FQNEAQ.

This sequence joins TRBV29-1 and TRBJ1-5, with D possibly being TRBD1 (6 bases). V was shortened by 6 bases and J by 5 bases, with 17 bases between the two germline ends. The CDR3 extends over 14 amino acids. Germline-derived CDR1 and CDR2 are SQVTM and ANQGSEA. This chain's CDR3 is CSVGDIKGDQPQHF. Written as DNA, the CDR3 is TGCAGCGTCGGAGACATCAAGGGGGATCAGCCCCAGCATTTT.

CDR3 residues: CASSSSRIYTGELFF. CDR3 coding DNA: TGTGCCAGCAGCTCCTCAAGAATATACACCGGGGAGCTGTTTTTT. V and J are TRBV4-2 and TRBJ2-2; D remains ambiguous. With 5 bases removed from V and 3 bases from J, the gap between germline ends came to 13 bases. CDR3 length equals 15 residues. CDR1 is LGHNA, CDR2 YNFKEQ, per germline.

The chain has TRBV2 and TRBJ1-6; 8 bases map to TRBD1. J lost 12 bases, V lost 6 bases, and 10 bases had no gene match. Per germline, CDR1 SNHLY and CDR2 FYNNEI. This CDR3 is 14 amino acids long. The CDR3 bases are TGTGCCAGCAGCGCGGGCCAGGGGGCTTTACCCCTCCACTTT. This sequence encodes CASSAGQGALPLHF. Full variable domain (rest looked up from reference TRBV2 and TRBJ1-6): EPEVTQTPSHQVTQMGQEVILRCVPISNHLYFYWYRQILGQKVEFLVSFYNNEISEKSEIFDDQFSVERPDGSNFTLKIRSTKLEDSAMYFCASSAGQGALPLHFGNGTRLTVT.

This chain joins TRBV28 and TRBJ1-5; D perhaps matches TRBD1 (6 bases). With 5 bases removed from V and 4 bases from J, the gap between germline ends came to 18 bases. The CDR3 is 16 amino acids. The germline CDR1 and CDR2 sequences are MDHEN and SYDVKM. In DNA, the CDR3 is TGTGCCAGCAGTCCGGACAGTTACACAGTTAATCAGCCCCAGCATTTT. This codes for CASSPDSYTVNQPQHF.

This chain connects TRBV30 to TRBJ2-1; TRBD2 is a possible D gene (6 bases). The length of the CDR3 is 14 residues. Looked up from germline, CDR1 is GTSNPN and CDR2 is SVGIG (reference sequence). V lost 3 bases, J lost 3 bases, and 12 bases lay in between. CDR3 protein: CAWRLLANYNEQFF. In DNA form, the CDR3 reads TGTGCCTGGAGACTGCTAGCGAACTACAATGAGCAGTTCTTC.

For this clone: The sample carries other DNA sequences with the same CDR3. The CDR3 DNA sequence: TGCGCCAGCAGCTTGAGATCTAGCTACGAGCAGTACTTC. Protein sequence: CASSLRSSYEQYF. The chain uses TRBV5-1 and TRBJ2-7; unclear D gene. V lost 1 base to trimming and J lost 3 bases, with 8 bases between them. Germline V lookup: CDR1 SGHRS, CDR2 YFSETQ. The CDR3 is 13 amino acids.

V and J are TRBV6-1 and TRBJ2-6; no definite D call. The CDR3 is made up of 12 amino acids. CDR1 and CDR2 from the germline V gene are MNHNS and SASEGT. V was cut by 8 bases and J by 1 base, with 3 bases left in between. The CDR3: CASLSGANVLTF. Here the CDR3 DNA reads TGTGCCAGCCTGTCTGGGGCCAACGTCCTGACTTTC.